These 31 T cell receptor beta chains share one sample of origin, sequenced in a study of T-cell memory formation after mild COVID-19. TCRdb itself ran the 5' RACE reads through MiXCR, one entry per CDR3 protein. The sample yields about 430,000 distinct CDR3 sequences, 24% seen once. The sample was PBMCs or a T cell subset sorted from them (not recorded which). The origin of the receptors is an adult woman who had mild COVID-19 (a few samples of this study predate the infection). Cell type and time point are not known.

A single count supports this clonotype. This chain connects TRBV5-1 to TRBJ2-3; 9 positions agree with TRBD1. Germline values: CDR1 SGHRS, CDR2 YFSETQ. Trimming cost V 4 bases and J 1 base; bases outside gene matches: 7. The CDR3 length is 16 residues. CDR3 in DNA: TGCGCCAGCAGCCCGACAGGGGGATGGGGCACAGATACGCAGTATTTT. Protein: CASSPTGGWGTDTQYF. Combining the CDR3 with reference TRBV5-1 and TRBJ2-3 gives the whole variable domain KAGVTQTPRYLIKTRGQQVTLSCSPISGHRSVSWYQQTPGQGLQFLFEYFSETQRNKGNFPGRFSGRQFSNSRSEMNVSTLELGDSALYLCASSPTGGWGTDTQYFGPGTRLTVL.

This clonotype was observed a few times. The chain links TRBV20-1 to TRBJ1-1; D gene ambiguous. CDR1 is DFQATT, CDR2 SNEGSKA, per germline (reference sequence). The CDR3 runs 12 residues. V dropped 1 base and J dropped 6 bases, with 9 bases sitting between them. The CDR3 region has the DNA TGCAGTGCTAGAGTGGGAGGGCCTGAAGCTTTCTTT. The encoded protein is CSARVGGPEAFF.

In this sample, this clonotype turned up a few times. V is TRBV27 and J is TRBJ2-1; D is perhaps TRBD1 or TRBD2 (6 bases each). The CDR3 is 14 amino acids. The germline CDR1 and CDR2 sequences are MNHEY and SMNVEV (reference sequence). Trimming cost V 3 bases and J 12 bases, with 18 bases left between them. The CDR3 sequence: CASSLVGGDQSQFF. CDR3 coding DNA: TGTGCCAGCAGTTTGGTCGGGGGCGATCAGTCGCAGTTCTTC.

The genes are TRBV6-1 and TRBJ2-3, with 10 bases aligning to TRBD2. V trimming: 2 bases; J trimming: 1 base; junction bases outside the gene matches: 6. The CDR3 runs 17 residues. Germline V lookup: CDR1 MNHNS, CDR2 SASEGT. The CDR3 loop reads CASSETALAGGTDTQYF. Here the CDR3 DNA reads TGTGCCAGCAGTGAAACCGCTCTAGCGGGGGGCACAGATACGCAGTATTTT.

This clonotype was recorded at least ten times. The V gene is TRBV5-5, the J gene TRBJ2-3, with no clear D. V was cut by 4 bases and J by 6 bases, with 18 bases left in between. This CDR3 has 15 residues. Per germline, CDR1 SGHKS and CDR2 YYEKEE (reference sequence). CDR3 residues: CASSLKQPTIDTQYF. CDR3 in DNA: TGTGCCAGCAGCCTGAAGCAGCCTACCATCGATACGCAGTATTTT.

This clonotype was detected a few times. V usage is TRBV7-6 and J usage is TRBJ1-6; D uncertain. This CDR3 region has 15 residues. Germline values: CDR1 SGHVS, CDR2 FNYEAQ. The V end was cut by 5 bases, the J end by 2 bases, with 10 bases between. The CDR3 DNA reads TGTGCCAGCAGCGCCGAGGGAACCTATAATTCACCCCTCCACTTT. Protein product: CASSAEGTYNSPLHF.

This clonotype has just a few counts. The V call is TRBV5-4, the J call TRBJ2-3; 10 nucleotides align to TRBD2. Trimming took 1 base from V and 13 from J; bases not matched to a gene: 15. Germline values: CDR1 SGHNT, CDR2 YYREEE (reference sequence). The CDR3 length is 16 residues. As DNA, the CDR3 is TGTGCCAGCAGCTTGTGGTTGGAGCGGGGGGGCCGAAGTGAGTATTTT. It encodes CASSLWLERGGRSEYF.

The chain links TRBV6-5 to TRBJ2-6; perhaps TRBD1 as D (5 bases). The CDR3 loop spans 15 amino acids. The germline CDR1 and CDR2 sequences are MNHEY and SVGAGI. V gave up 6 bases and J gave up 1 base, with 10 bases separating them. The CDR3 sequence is CASSHRQSGANVLTF. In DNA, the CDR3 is TGTGCCAGCAGCCATCGACAGTCTGGGGCCAACGTCCTGACTTTC.

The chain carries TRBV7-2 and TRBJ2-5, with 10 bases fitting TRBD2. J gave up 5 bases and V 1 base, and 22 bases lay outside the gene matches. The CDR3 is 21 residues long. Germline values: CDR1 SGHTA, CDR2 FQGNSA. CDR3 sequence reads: CASSLVRPGTHSGGPGETQYF. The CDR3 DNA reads TGTGCCAGCAGCTTAGTTCGTCCAGGGACCCATAGCGGGGGGCCAGGGGAGACCCAGTACTTC.

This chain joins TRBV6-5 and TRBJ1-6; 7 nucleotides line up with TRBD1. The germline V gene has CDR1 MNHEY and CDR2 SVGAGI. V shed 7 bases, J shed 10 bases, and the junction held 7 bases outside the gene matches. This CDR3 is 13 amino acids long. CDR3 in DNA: TGTGCCAGCACCGGACAGGCGGGATCACCCCTCCACTTT. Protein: CASTGQAGSPLHF.

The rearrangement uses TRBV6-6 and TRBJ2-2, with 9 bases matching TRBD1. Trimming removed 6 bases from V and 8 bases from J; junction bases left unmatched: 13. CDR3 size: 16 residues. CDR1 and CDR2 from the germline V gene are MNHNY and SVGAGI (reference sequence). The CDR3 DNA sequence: TGTGCCAGCAGACCCGGGACAGGGTTGTCAGGGGGGGAGCTGTTTTTT. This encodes CASRPGTGLSGGELFF.

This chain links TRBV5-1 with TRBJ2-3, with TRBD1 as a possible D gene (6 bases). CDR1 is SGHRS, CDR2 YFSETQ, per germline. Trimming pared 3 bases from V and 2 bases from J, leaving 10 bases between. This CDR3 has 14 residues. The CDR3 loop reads CASSWGQNTDTQYF. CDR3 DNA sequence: TGCGCCAGCAGCTGGGGGCAGAACACAGATACGCAGTATTTT. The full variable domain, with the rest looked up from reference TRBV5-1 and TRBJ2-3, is KAGVTQTPRYLIKTRGQQVTLSCSPISGHRSVSWYQQTPGQGLQFLFEYFSETQRNKGNFPGRFSGRQFSNSRSEMNVSTLELGDSALYLCASSWGQNTDTQYFGPGTRLTVL.

The chain's CDR3 is CSAISWGNTIYF. CDR3 nucleotide sequence: TGCAGTGCTATCTCCTGGGGAAACACCATATATTTT. V and J are TRBV20-1 and TRBJ1-3, with D unclear. The CDR3 is 12 residues long. In germline, CDR1 is DFQATT, CDR2 SNEGSKA (reference sequence). Trimming took off 4 bases at V and 4 bases at J, with 8 bases between the two ends.

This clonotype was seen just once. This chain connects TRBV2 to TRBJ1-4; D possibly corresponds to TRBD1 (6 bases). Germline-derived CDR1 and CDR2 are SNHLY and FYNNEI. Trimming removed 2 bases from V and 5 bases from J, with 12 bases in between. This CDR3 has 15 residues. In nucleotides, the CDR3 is TGTGCCAGCAGTGAACGTTATAGGGGGAATGAAAAACTGTTTTTT. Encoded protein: CASSERYRGNEKLFF.

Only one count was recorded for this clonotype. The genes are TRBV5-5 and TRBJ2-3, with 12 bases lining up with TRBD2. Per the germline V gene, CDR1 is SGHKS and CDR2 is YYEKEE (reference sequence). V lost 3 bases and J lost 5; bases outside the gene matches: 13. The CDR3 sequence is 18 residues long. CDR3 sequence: CASSSDPLAGGHGDTQYF. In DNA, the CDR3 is TGTGCCAGCAGCTCGGATCCCCTAGCGGGGGGGCATGGAGATACGCAGTATTTT. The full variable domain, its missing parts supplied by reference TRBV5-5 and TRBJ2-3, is DAGVTQSPTHLIKTRGQQVTLRCSPISGHKSVSWYQQVLGQGPQFIFQYYEKEERGRGNFPDRFSARQFPNYSSELNVNALLLGDSALYLCASSSDPLAGGHGDTQYFGPGTRLTVL.

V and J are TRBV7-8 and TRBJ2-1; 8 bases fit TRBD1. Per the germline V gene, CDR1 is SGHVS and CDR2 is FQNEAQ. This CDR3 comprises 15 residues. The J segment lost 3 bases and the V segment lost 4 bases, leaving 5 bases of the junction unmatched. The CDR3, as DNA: TGTGCCAGCAGCTGGACGGGACAGGACTACAATGAGCAGTTCTTC. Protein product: CASSWTGQDYNEQFF.

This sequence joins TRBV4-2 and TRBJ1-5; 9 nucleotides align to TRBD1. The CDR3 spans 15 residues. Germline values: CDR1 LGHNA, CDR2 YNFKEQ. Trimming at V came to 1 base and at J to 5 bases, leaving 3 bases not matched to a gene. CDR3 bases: TGTGCCAGCAGCCAAGGGGGACAGGGCTATCAGCCCCAGCATTTT. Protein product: CASSQGGQGYQPQHF.

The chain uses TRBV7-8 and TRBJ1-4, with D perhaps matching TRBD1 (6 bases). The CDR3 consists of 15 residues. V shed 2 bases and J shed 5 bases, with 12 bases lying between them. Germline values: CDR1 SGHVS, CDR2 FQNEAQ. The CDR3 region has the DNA TGTGCCAGCAGCTTATCACAGGGAATGAATGAAAAACTGTTTTTT. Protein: CASSLSQGMNEKLFF.

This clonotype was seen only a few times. CDR3 sequence: CASSFSGGRYNEQFF. For the CDR3, the DNA is TGTGCCAGCAGCTTCAGCGGAGGGAGGTACAATGAGCAGTTCTTC. The rearrangement joins TRBV7-2 to TRBJ2-1; tentatively, D is TRBD2 (6 bases). Germline-derived CDR1 and CDR2 are SGHTA and FQGNSA. The CDR3 runs to 15 residues. V lost 3 bases and J lost 4, with 13 bases in between.

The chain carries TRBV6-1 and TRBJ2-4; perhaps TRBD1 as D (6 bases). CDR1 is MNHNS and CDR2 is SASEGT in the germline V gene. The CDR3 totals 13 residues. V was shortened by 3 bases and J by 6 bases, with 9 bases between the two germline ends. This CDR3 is CASSETDRNIQYF. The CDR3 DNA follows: TGTGCCAGCAGTGAGACGGACAGAAACATTCAGTACTTC.

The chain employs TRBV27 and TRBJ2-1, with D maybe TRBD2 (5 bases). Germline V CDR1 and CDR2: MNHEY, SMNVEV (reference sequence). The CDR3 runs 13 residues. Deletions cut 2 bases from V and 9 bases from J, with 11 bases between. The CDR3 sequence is CASSLERGFEQFF. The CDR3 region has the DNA TGTGCCAGCAGTTTAGAGCGCGGGTTTGAGCAGTTCTTC.

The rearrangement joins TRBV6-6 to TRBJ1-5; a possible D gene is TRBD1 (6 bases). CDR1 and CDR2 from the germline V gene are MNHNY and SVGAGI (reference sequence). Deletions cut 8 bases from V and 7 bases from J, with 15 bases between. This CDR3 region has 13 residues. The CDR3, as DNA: TGTGCCAGCGCGGTGGGGGGCGAGCAGCCCCAGCATTTT. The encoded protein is CASAVGGEQPQHF.

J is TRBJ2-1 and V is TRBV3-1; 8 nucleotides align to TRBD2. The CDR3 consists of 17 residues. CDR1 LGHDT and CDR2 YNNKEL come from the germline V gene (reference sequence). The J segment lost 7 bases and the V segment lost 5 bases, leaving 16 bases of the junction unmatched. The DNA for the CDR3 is TGTGCCAGCAGCAAGGGCCCACTAGCGGCAGTGAGGAATGAGCAGTTCTTC. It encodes CASSKGPLAAVRNEQFF.

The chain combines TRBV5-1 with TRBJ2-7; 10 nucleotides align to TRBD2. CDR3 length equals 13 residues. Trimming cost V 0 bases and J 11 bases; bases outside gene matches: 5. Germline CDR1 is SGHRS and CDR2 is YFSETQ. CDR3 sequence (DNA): TGCGCCAGCAGCTTGGCTAGCGGGGGCCGTGAGTACTTC. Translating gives CASSLASGGREYF.

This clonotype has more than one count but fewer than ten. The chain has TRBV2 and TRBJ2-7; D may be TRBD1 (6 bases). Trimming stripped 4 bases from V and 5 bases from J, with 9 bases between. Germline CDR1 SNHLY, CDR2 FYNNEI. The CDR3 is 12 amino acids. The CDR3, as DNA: TGTGCCAGCAGTGTGTGGGACAACGAGCAGTACTTC. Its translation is CASSVWDNEQYF.

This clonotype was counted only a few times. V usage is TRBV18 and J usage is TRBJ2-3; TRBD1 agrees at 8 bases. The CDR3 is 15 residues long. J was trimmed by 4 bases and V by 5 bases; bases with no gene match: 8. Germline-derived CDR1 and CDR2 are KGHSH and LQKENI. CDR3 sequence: CASSTGTGNADTQYF. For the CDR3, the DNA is TGTGCCAGCTCAACCGGGACAGGCAACGCAGATACGCAGTATTTT.

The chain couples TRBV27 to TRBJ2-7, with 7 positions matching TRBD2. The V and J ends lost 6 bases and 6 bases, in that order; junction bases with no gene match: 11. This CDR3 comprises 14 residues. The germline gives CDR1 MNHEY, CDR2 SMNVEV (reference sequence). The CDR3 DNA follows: TGTGCCAGCAGCCTCCTTGCTGGGGGGGGCGAGCAGTACTTC. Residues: CASSLLAGGGEQYF.

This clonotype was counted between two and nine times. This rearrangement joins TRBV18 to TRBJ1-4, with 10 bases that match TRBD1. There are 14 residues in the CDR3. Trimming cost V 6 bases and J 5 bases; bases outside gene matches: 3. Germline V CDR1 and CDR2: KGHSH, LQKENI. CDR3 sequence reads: CASSRTGGNEKLFF. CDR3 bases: TGTGCCAGCTCGCGGACAGGGGGGAATGAAAAACTGTTTTTT. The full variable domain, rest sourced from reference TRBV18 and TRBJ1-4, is NAGVMQNPRHLVRRRGQEARLRCSPMKGHSHVYWYRQLPEEGLKFMVYLQKENIIDESGMPKERFSAEFPKEGPSILRIQQVVRGDSAAYFCASSRTGGNEKLFFGSGTQLSVL.

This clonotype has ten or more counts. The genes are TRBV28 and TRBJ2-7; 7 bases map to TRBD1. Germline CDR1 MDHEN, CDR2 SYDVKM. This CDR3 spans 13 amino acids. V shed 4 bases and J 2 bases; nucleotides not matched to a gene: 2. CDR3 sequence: CASSWDSPYEQYF. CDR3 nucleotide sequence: TGTGCCAGCAGTTGGGACAGCCCCTACGAGCAGTACTTC.

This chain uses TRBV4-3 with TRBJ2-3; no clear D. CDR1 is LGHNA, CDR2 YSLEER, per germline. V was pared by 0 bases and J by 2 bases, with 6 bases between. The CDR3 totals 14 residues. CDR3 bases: TGCGCCAGCAGCCAAGAAGGTTTCACAGATACGCAGTATTTT. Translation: CASSQEGFTDTQYF.

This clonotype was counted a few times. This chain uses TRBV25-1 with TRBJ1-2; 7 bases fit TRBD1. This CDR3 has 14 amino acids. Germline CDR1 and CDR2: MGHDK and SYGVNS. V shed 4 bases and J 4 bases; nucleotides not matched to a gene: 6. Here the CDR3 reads CASSGPTGTYGYTF. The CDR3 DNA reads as TGTGCCAGCAGTGGCCCGACAGGGACCTATGGCTACACCTTC.